What follows are 9 T cell receptor beta chains derived from one specimen sequenced in a study of T-cell reconstitution after alpha-beta-depleted transplantation in children. Library preparation (for TCRbeta) was performed with unique molecular identifiers. Each CDR3 protein gets one entry after TCRdb re-called the PCR reads with MiXCR. The table lists approximately 270,000 distinct CDR3 sequences, approximately 9.8% of them singletons. The source material was PBMCs from the stem cell graft donor, sampled from the stem cell graft. All receptors derive from a human donor who donated a stem cell graft to a child with SCID.

V is TRBV7-9 and J is TRBJ2-1; D gene ambiguous. From germline, CDR1 is SEHNR and CDR2 FQNEAQ (reference sequence). The CDR3 runs to 15 residues. Between the trimmed V and J ends, which lost 5 bases and 0 bases, there was a span of 11 bases. The DNA for the CDR3 is TGTGCCAGCAGCCCTGACGGAAACTCCTACAATGAGCAGTTCTTC. Its translation: CASSPDGNSYNEQFF. The variable domain in full, completed from reference TRBV7-9 and TRBJ2-1, reads DTGVSQNPRHKITKRGQNVTFRCDPISEHNRLYWYRQTLGQGPEFLTYFQNEAQLEKSRLLSDRFSAERPKGSFSTLEIQRTEQGDSAMYLCASSPDGNSYNEQFFGPGTRLTVL.

This clonotype was seen a few times. V usage is TRBV7-9 and J usage is TRBJ1-1, with D possibly matching TRBD1 (6 bases). Germline assignment: CDR1 SEHNR and CDR2 FQNEAQ (reference sequence). The V and J ends lost 7 bases and 6 bases respectively, with 12 bases between them. The CDR3 sequence is 12 residues long. The CDR3 coding sequence is TGTGCCAGCATTGGGGAGGGGGCTGAAGCTTTCTTT. Amino acids: CASIGEGAEAFF. Based on the CDR3 plus reference TRBV7-9 and TRBJ1-1, the full variable domain is DTGVSQNPRHKITKRGQNVTFRCDPISEHNRLYWYRQTLGQGPEFLTYFQNEAQLEKSRLLSDRFSAERPKGSFSTLEIQRTEQGDSAMYLCASIGEGAEAFFGQGTRLTVV.

The genes are TRBV19 and TRBJ2-1; 11 nucleotides agree with TRBD2. Germline V CDR1 and CDR2: LNHDA, SQIVND (reference sequence). Trimming removed 1 base from V and 8 bases from J; junction bases left unmatched: 4. CDR3 size: 15 residues. The CDR3 DNA follows: TGTGCCAGTAGTATAGGAAATAGCGGGGGGGATGAGCAGTTCTTC. This codes for CASSIGNSGGDEQFF.

The chain has TRBV7-2 and TRBJ2-3; TRBD2 agrees at 14 bases. The germline CDR1 and CDR2 sequences are SGHTA and FQGNSA. V was pared by 5 bases and J by 5 bases, with 9 bases of the junction left unmatched. CDR3 length: 17 amino acids. The CDR3 nucleotides are TGTGCCAGCAGCCTCGGGGGTGGGACTAGCGGGGGAGATACGCAGTATTTT. Its protein is CASSLGGGTSGGDTQYF.

The V gene is TRBV18, the J gene TRBJ2-2; D is possibly TRBD1 (5 bases). CDR1 and CDR2 (germline): KGHSH, LQKENI. Trimming shortened V by 4 bases and J by 0 bases, and 21 bases separated the two germline ends. CDR3 length: 19 amino acids. CDR3 nucleotides: TGTGCCAGCTCACGAACGGTGGCAGGGTTGGATGCGAACACCGGGGAGCTGTTTTTT. Translation: CASSRTVAGLDANTGELFF.

The chain combines TRBV29-1 with TRBJ2-7; 7 bases line up with TRBD1. The CDR3 is 11 amino acids. V dropped 7 bases and J dropped 3; count of bases not matched to a gene: 3. CDR1 and CDR2 (germline): SQVTM, ANQGSEA. CDR3 amino acids: CSGGQNYEQYF. DNA of the CDR3: TGCAGCGGGGGACAGAACTACGAGCAGTACTTC.

The chain links TRBV18 to TRBJ2-7, with unresolved D. Between the trimmed V and J ends, which lost 3 bases and 6 bases, there was a span of 6 bases. This CDR3 contains 11 residues. Germline CDR1 KGHSH, CDR2 LQKENI. The CDR3 coding sequence is TGTGCCAGCTCACCGGGTACCGAGCAGTACTTC. Its translation: CASSPGTEQYF.

V is TRBV12-5 and J is TRBJ2-3; D gene ambiguous. V was shortened by 2 bases and J by 0 bases, with 12 bases between the two germline ends. CDR3 length: 16 residues. Germline V gives CDR1 LGHNT, CDR2 FRNRAP. The CDR3 sequence: CASGLTVGESTDTQYF. The CDR3 DNA reads as TGTGCTAGTGGTTTGACAGTAGGAGAAAGCACAGATACGCAGTATTTT.

This clonotype turned up a few times. The J gene is TRBJ1-2, the V gene TRBV9; 7 bases match TRBD1. Germline V gene lookup returns CDR1 SGDLS and CDR2 YYNGEE. The V gene end was trimmed by 5 bases and the J gene end by 3 bases; junction bases not matched to a gene: 1. The CDR3 contains 12 residues. CDR3 bases: TGTGCCAGCAGGGACAGGTACTATGGCTACACCTTC. Protein: CASRDRYYGYTF.